This TCR beta chain was found in a study of T cell responses to AZD1222 COVID-19 vaccine. Comments on this clone: Its antigen remains unidentified.

Study-level points and caveats: AZD1222 recipients seropositive at baseline numbered only six or seven. CD4 TCRs associated with vaccination spanned spike, dominating at 160-218 and 743-854. Clonal diversity was possibly underestimated, and the donors were mostly white British, with more females. The breadth and depth of Spike-specific TCRs increased once two AZD1222 doses had been given.

J lost 7 bases, V lost 2 bases, and 4 bases had no gene match. Germline values: CDR1 SGHTA, CDR2 FQGTGA. The CDR3 sequence is 13 residues long. The assay was immunoSEQ multiplex PCR, and TCRdb's table has in-frame clones only and misses some. This table has around 150,000 clones, about 95% appearing once. This clonotype was sampled from an adult in good health. This material consisted of peripheral blood, taken on day 0 of AZD1222 vaccination. The chain employs TRBV7-3 and TRBJ1-1; 7 bases are shared with TRBD1. The CDR3 DNA reads TGTGCCAGCAGCTTAGAAGGGGGCGTTGAAGCTTTCTTT. Residues: CASSLEGGVEAFF.